The 20 T cell receptor beta chains below all came from one sample that was sequenced in a study of blood T cell repertoires in COVID-19. The repertoire was sequenced with immunoSEQ multiplex PCR; TCRdb's copy has only in-frame clones and lacks some. The data show just over 300,000 clones, around nine tenths seen once. What was sequenced was peripheral blood. Source of these receptors: a woman in her 30s with COVID-19, enrolled during active disease.

The chain links TRBV6-2 or TRBV6-3 to TRBJ2-7; D is possibly TRBD2 (6 bases). Trimming shortened V by 4 bases and J by 0 bases, and 13 bases separated the two germline ends. CDR1 and CDR2 from the germline V gene are MNHEY and SVGEGT. The CDR3 runs to 15 residues. CDR3 DNA: TGTGCCAGCAGTTCCGAGGAGGGGAGCTCCTACGAGCAGTACTTC. It is translated as CASSSEEGSSYEQYF.

This clone was observed once. The V call is TRBV9, the J call TRBJ2-2, with D tentatively TRBD2 (5 bases). The V end was cut by 3 bases, the J end by 6 bases, with 9 bases between. This CDR3 region has 13 residues. Germline CDR1 reads SGDLS; CDR2 reads YYNGEE. The chain's CDR3 is CASSGGMAGELFF. The CDR3 DNA follows: TGTGCCAGCAGCGGAGGGATGGCCGGGGAGCTGTTTTTT.

The chain carries TRBV5-5 and TRBJ1-2; 11 bases fit TRBD1. Germline-derived CDR1 and CDR2 are SGHKS and YYEKEE (reference sequence). There are 13 residues in the CDR3. V gave up 4 bases and J gave up 9 bases; unmatched junction bases: 5. DNA of the CDR3: TGTGCCAGCAGCCTAGGGACAGGGGGAAGCTACACCTTC. Protein sequence: CASSLGTGGSYTF.

The chain couples TRBV11-3 to TRBJ2-3; 9 nucleotides agree with TRBD2. Germline V gives CDR1 SGHNT, CDR2 YENEEA. The CDR3 covers 14 residues. The V and J ends lost 4 bases and 5 bases, in that order; junction bases with no gene match: 4. CDR3 nucleotide sequence: TGTGCCAGCAGCTCAGGGACTAGCTTAGATACGCAGTATTTT. Translating it yields CASSSGTSLDTQYF.

The CDR3 DNA reads as TGCAGCGGCCTAGAGGCAACTAATGAAAAACTGTTTTTT. Its protein product is CSGLEATNEKLFF. The chain employs TRBV29-1 and TRBJ1-4; D remains unclear. The CDR3 contains 13 residues. Trimming removed 7 bases at V and 0 bases at J, with 9 bases between. CDR1 and CDR2 (germline): SQVTM, ANQGSEA.

CDR3 DNA: TGTGCCAGCAGCAGACAGGGAGGTAATCAGCCCCAGCATTTT. This translates into CASSRQGGNQPQHF. The chain carries TRBV7-9 and TRBJ1-5; 7 bases match TRBD1. The germline V gene encodes CDR1 SEHNR and CDR2 FQNEAQ (reference sequence). The junction had 5 bases not matched to a gene; V was cut back by 5 bases and J by 4 bases. CDR3 length: 14 residues.

On this clone itself: The same CDR3 can be traced to other DNA sequences in this sample. This sequence joins TRBV2 and TRBJ1-2, with TRBD1 matching over 7 bases. The germline gives CDR1 SNHLY, CDR2 FYNNEI. This CDR3 has 12 amino acids. V lost 2 bases and J lost 6; bases outside the gene matches: 0. The CDR3 sequence: CASSETGDGYTF. The DNA for the CDR3 is TGTGCCAGCAGTGAAACAGGGGATGGCTACACCTTC.

The chain employs TRBV6-5 and TRBJ1-6; no clear D. Germline V gene lookup returns CDR1 MNHEY and CDR2 SVGAGI. This CDR3 spans 13 amino acids. V was pared by 3 bases and J by 8 bases, with 8 bases between. CDR3 residues: CASSYTNYSPLHF. CDR3 coding DNA: TGTGCCAGCAGTTATACCAACTATTCACCCCTCCACTTT.

The rearrangement joins TRBV18 to TRBJ2-1; D perhaps matches TRBD1 (6 bases). Germline CDR1 reads KGHSH; CDR2 reads LQKENI. V was shortened by 1 base and J by 5 bases, with 6 bases between the two germline ends. The CDR3 is 13 amino acids. CDR3 in amino acids: CASSPRTDNEQFF. In nucleotides, the CDR3 is TGTGCCAGCTCACCACGGACAGACAATGAGCAGTTCTTC.

This rearrangement joins TRBV27 to TRBJ1-6; D unresolved. Looked up from germline, CDR1 is MNHEY and CDR2 is SMNVEV (reference sequence). The CDR3 is 17 amino acids. V lost 3 bases and J lost 9, with 21 bases in between. The CDR3, as DNA: TGTGCCAGCAGTTTTAACCCGGGAACGGGTCGGAGTTCACCCCTCCACTTT. Amino acids: CASSFNPGTGRSSPLHF.

V and J are TRBV5-8 and TRBJ1-2, with D possibly being TRBD1 (6 bases). V was trimmed by 4 bases and J by 8 bases, leaving 15 bases between them. CDR3 length equals 13 residues. CDR1 and CDR2 from the germline V gene are SGHTS and YDEGEE. In DNA form, the CDR3 reads TGTGCCAGCAGCCTTATAGGGGGAACGGGCTACACCTTC. Its translation is CASSLIGGTGYTF.

The chain employs TRBV19 and TRBJ1-3, with 8 bases matching TRBD1. CDR3 length: 14 amino acids. Germline CDR1 reads LNHDA; CDR2 reads SQIVND (reference sequence). V lost 5 bases and J lost 2; bases outside the gene matches: 2. CDR3 bases: TGTGCCAGTAGTGGACAGGGACCTGGAAACACCATATATTTT. Translation: CASSGQGPGNTIYF.

The chain links TRBV6-4 to TRBJ1-1, with 10 positions matching TRBD1. With 0 bases clipped from V and 6 bases from J, the junction kept 4 bases outside the gene matches. CDR3 length equals 15 residues. Per the germline V gene, CDR1 is MRHNA and CDR2 is SNTAGT. The CDR3 reads CASSDSDRGPSEAFF. In nucleotides, the CDR3 is TGTGCCAGCAGTGACTCTGACAGGGGGCCGTCTGAAGCTTTCTTT.

The chain joins TRBV5-5 to TRBJ1-2, with a tentative D call TRBD1 (6 bases). In germline, CDR1 is SGHKS, CDR2 YYEKEE (reference sequence). With 4 bases removed from V and 4 bases from J, the gap between germline ends came to 14 bases. The CDR3 runs to 14 residues. The CDR3 loop reads CASSPGESFYGYTF. CDR3 nucleotides: TGTGCCAGCAGCCCAGGGGAAAGTTTCTATGGCTACACCTTC.

The chain links TRBV5-8 to TRBJ2-5; the D gene is possibly TRBD2 (7 bases). CDR1 is SGHTS and CDR2 is YDEGEE in the germline V gene. V lost 4 bases to trimming and J lost 5 bases, with 15 bases between them. CDR3 length: 14 residues. The CDR3 sequence is CASSAGGPWETQYF. CDR3 nucleotide sequence: TGTGCCAGCAGCGCCGGGGGGCCGTGGGAGACCCAGTACTTC.

The V call is TRBV7-3, the J call TRBJ2-1; D possibly corresponds to TRBD1 (8 bases). The V and J ends lost 3 bases and 7 bases respectively, with 16 bases between them. The length of the CDR3 is 15 residues. Germline CDR1 and CDR2: SGHTA and FQGTGA. As DNA, the CDR3 is TGTGCCAGCAGCTTCCTCGGACAGGGAGGGAATGAGCAGTTCTTC. It is translated as CASSFLGQGGNEQFF.

The chain employs TRBV27 and TRBJ2-3; the match to TRBD1 covers 7 bases. V shed 5 bases and J 8 bases; nucleotides not matched to a gene: 7. Per germline, CDR1 MNHEY and CDR2 SMNVEV (reference sequence). The CDR3 is 13 residues long. CDR3 region: CASSPTQGFTQYF. The DNA of the CDR3 is TGTGCCAGCAGTCCAACACAGGGGTTTACGCAGTATTTT.

The gene calls are TRBV2 and TRBJ2-7, with D maybe TRBD2 (6 bases). The CDR3 runs 13 residues. V gave up 1 base and J gave up 7 bases, with 11 bases separating them. Per the germline V gene, CDR1 is SNHLY and CDR2 is FYNNEI. The CDR3 nucleotides are TGTGCCAGCAGTGAAGTGGGGGGTGGAGAGCAGTACTTC. Translated: CASSEVGGGEQYF.

This clone showed up just once. The chain is built from TRBV5-1 and TRBJ2-6; D possibly corresponds to TRBD1 (5 bases). The V gene's germline CDR1 is SGHRS and CDR2 YFSETQ. Trimming removed 4 bases at V and 0 bases at J, with 17 bases between. This CDR3 is built from 18 residues. CDR3 protein: CASSPKIRDFSGANVLTF. CDR3 coding DNA: TGCGCCAGCAGCCCGAAGATCAGGGATTTCTCTGGGGCCAACGTCCTGACTTTC.

This clone was recorded once. CDR3 sequence: CASSEEITGTYGYTF. For the CDR3, the DNA is TGCGCCAGCAGTGAGGAAATAACAGGAACCTATGGCTACACCTTC. This chain links TRBV5-1 with TRBJ1-2; D might be TRBD1 (5 bases). The CDR3 totals 15 residues. Germline CDR1 SGHRS, CDR2 YFSETQ. Trimming cost V 5 bases and J 4 bases, with 18 bases left between them.